The present entry profiles one T cell receptor (beta chain) with its context. The data were taken from a study of PD-L1 blockade in urothelial cancer. The data were produced by immunoSEQ multiplex PCR, yet TCRdb's version contains in-frame clones alone and is incomplete. The table lists approximately 100,000 clones, approximately 91% of them singletons, with just over 0.9% in the top ten. This receptor was identified in a woman aged 80 or over with urothelial cancer. This sample comprised PBMCs, obtained around atezolizumab (anti-PD-L1) treatment.

The CDR3 is CASSYDGYNTEAFF. The CDR3 DNA sequence: TGCGCCAGCAGCTACGACGGGTATAACACTGAAGCTTTCTTT. The chain employs TRBV5-1 and TRBJ1-1; the D is unclear. V lost 3 bases, J lost 2 bases, and 11 bases lay in between. The V gene's germline CDR1 is SGHRS and CDR2 YFSETQ. The CDR3 has 14 amino acids.